Listed here are 14 T cell receptor beta chains from one sample, sequenced in a study of shared clonotypes between healthy human individuals. Sequencing was performed with immunoSEQ multiplex PCR; in TCRdb, only in-frame clones are kept and a portion is missing. The repertoire consists of some 2.3 million clones, with approximately 95% occurring once and the leading ten covering 0.39%. Specimen: naive CD4+ T cells from PBMCs. As for subset: CD45RA+ positively selected. Receptors were obtained from a man aged 18 to 30 in good health. Some clones in this sample may be carry-over from other donors' samples.

This chain uses TRBV6-1 with TRBJ2-5; a weak D match, TRBD2 (7 bases). Trimming shortened V by 5 bases and J by 7 bases, and 17 bases separated the two germline ends. Germline-derived CDR1 and CDR2 are MNHNS and SASEGT. The length of the CDR3 is 14 residues. This CDR3 is CASSQSTGRVTQYF. CDR3 bases: TGTGCCAGCAGTCAATCTACAGGGAGGGTGACCCAGTACTTC.

The genes are TRBV2 and TRBJ2-7; possible D gene TRBD2, 6 bases. V gave up 7 bases and J gave up 0 bases, with 10 bases separating them. CDR1 is SNHLY and CDR2 is FYNNEI in the germline V gene. The CDR3 has 13 residues. CDR3 nucleotides: TGTGCCAGCACCGGGACTCACTCCTACGAGCAGTACTTC. Protein product: CASTGTHSYEQYF.

The rearrangement joins TRBV9 to TRBJ2-1; 11 bases map to TRBD2. The length of the CDR3 is 16 residues. The V segment lost 2 bases and the J segment 10 bases; nucleotides outside the gene matches: 11. CDR1 and CDR2 from the germline V gene are SGDLS and YYNGEE. CDR3: CASSVSSGRGSGEQFF. As DNA, the CDR3 is TGTGCCAGCAGCGTGAGTAGCGGGAGGGGTTCAGGGGAGCAGTTCTTC.

The chain couples TRBV5-4 to TRBJ1-4, with D unclear. This CDR3 is built from 14 residues. Germline CDR1 reads SGHNT; CDR2 reads YYREEE (reference sequence). V lost 2 bases and J 8 bases, leaving 13 bases between the germline ends. CDR3 in amino acids: CASSFFPGGEKLFF. In nucleotides, the CDR3 is TGTGCCAGCAGCTTTTTTCCGGGTGGCGAAAAACTGTTTTTT.

The gene calls are TRBV28 and TRBJ2-3, with 7 bases matching TRBD2. Germline V gives CDR1 MDHEN, CDR2 SYDVKM. J was trimmed by 5 bases and V by 5 bases; bases with no gene match: 10. The CDR3 runs to 15 residues. The CDR3 nucleotides read TGTGCCAGCAGTCCCAAGGCGGGAGTTGGAGATACGCAGTATTTT. Translating gives CASSPKAGVGDTQYF.

The chain has TRBV6-6 and TRBJ1-1; maybe TRBD1 (5 bases). Germline CDR1 MNHNY, CDR2 SVGAGI (reference sequence). The V and J ends lost 7 bases and 1 base respectively, with 16 bases between them. CDR3 length: 15 residues. CDR3 DNA: TGTGCCAGCACCCAGGAGGGGTCCCCGAACACTGAAGCTTTCTTT. Amino acids: CASTQEGSPNTEAFF.

The chain couples TRBV10-2 to TRBJ2-2; a possible D gene is TRBD1 (5 bases). Germline V gene data show CDR1 as WSHSY and CDR2 as SAAADI. This CDR3 has 13 residues. Trimming removed 7 bases from V and 1 base from J, with 7 bases in between. The CDR3 is CASKGRNTGELFF. The CDR3, as DNA: TGCGCCAGCAAGGGGCGGAACACCGGGGAGCTGTTTTTT.

The chain is built from TRBV28 and TRBJ1-2; 7 bases are a match to TRBD1. Per germline, CDR1 MDHEN and CDR2 SYDVKM. J lost 4 bases, V lost 3 bases, and 11 bases had no gene match. This CDR3 contains 16 residues. Here the CDR3 reads CASSLLAGTDIYGYTF. In nucleotides, the CDR3 is TGTGCCAGCAGTTTGCTTGCCGGGACAGACATCTATGGCTACACCTTC.

The rearrangement links TRBV5-1 to TRBJ2-1; D is ambiguous. CDR3 size: 13 residues. V dropped 5 bases and J dropped 5 bases, with 11 bases sitting between them. The V gene's germline CDR1 is SGHRS and CDR2 YFSETQ. The CDR3 sequence: CASRLSSDNEQFF. The CDR3, as DNA: TGCGCCAGCAGGCTTTCCTCGGACAATGAGCAGTTCTTC.

The chain links TRBV5-6 to TRBJ2-3; 7 bases agree with TRBD2. Per the germline V gene, CDR1 is SGHDT and CDR2 is YYEEEE. J gave up 0 bases and V 4 bases, and 8 bases lay outside the gene matches. The CDR3 is 16 residues long. CDR3 sequence: CASSLSAGLSTDTQYF. As DNA, the CDR3 is TGTGCCAGCAGCCTGTCAGCGGGACTTAGCACAGATACGCAGTATTTT.

The chain joins TRBV28 to TRBJ2-1, with D tentatively TRBD1 (6 bases). The V end was cut by 6 bases, the J end by 9 bases, with 12 bases between. The CDR3 is 12 amino acids. Germline values: CDR1 MDHEN, CDR2 SYDVKM. Written as DNA, the CDR3 is TGTGCCAGCAGACAGGGTAGGTCTGAGCAGTTCTTC. This encodes CASRQGRSEQFF.

The V gene is TRBV4-1, the J gene TRBJ1-2; the D is unclear. Trimming removed 2 bases from V and 4 bases from J, with 11 bases in between. Germline loops: CDR1 MGHRA, CDR2 YSYEKL. This CDR3 comprises 14 residues. The CDR3 protein is CASSQPPTRYGYTF. The CDR3 DNA sequence: TGCGCCAGCAGCCAACCCCCCACCCGCTATGGCTACACCTTC.

The V and J genes are TRBV5-6 and TRBJ2-3, with D possibly TRBD1 on 7 matching bases. Germline V gene lookup returns CDR1 SGHDT and CDR2 YYEEEE. V lost 3 bases and J lost 7, with 24 bases in between. The CDR3 covers 17 residues. This CDR3 reads CASSWRVQGLKGYTQYF. The CDR3 DNA reads TGTGCCAGCAGCTGGAGGGTACAGGGGCTAAAGGGTTATACGCAGTATTTT.

The rearrangement uses TRBV2 and TRBJ1-3, with TRBD1 matching 11 bases. The germline V gene encodes CDR1 SNHLY and CDR2 FYNNEI. V shed 4 bases and J 0 bases; nucleotides not matched to a gene: 2. The CDR3 is 16 residues long. The CDR3 DNA sequence: TGTGCCAGCAGTGGGACAGGGGGCTCCTCTGGAAACACCATATATTTT. This gives the protein CASSGTGGSSGNTIYF.